This is a list of T cell receptor beta chains from one sample in a study of shared clonotypes between healthy human individuals. Using immunoSEQ multiplex PCR, the repertoire was profiled, and TCRdb retains in-frame clones only, with some absent. The sample records about 660,000 clones, approximately 74% being singletons. The sequencing input was memory CD4+ T cells sorted from blood. The receptor set was obtained from a woman in her 30s in good health. CDR3s include the opening cysteine and the closing phenylalanine or tryptophan. The order of the fields is D gene, CDR3 length, J gene, clone size, V gene, CDR3 DNA, CDR3 protein. D genes are given only for firm matches. Expanded clones are given a class, and other clones once, few, many or no size at all.

TRBD1 | 18 | TRBJ2-6 | once | TRBV5-4 | TGTGCCAGCAGCTTGGAGGGGACAGGGAGCTCTGGGGCCAACGTCCTGACTTTC | CASSLEGTGSSGANVLTF
TRBD2 | 15 | TRBJ2-3 | - | TRBV11-1 | TGTGCCAGCAGCCTAGGACTAGCGGTCACAGATACGCAGTATTTT | CASSLGLAVTDTQYF
- | 13 | TRBJ2-1 | once | TRBV9 | TGTGCCAGCAGCATAGGGGCCTACAATGAGCAGTTCTTC | CASSIGAYNEQFF
- | 15 | TRBJ1-1 | - | TRBV14 | TGTGCCAGCAGCCCGCCATGGTACGAGGGTCCTGAAGCTTTCTTT | CASSPPWYEGPEAFF
TRBD2 | 14 | TRBJ2-3 | few | TRBV6-5 | TGTGCCAGCAGTCCCGGGACTAGCTCAGATACGCAGTATTTT | CASSPGTSSDTQYF
- | 15 | TRBJ1-2 | - | TRBV28 | TGTGCCAGCAGCTCCTCCGGGACACCGAACTATGGCTACACCTTC | CASSSSGTPNYGYTF
- | 13 | TRBJ2-5 | - | TRBV27 | TGTGCCAGCGGGTGGAACCCCCAAGAGACCCAGTACTTC | CASGWNPQETQYF
- | 16 | TRBJ2-1 | - | TRBV18 | TGTGCCAGCTCACCACCGGGCGGGAATGGGTACAATGAGCAGTTCTTC | CASSPPGGNGYNEQFF
- | 15 | TRBJ1-3 | once | TRBV5-1 | TGCGCCAGCAGCTGGGGATCGGATGGTGGAAACACCATATATTTT | CASSWGSDGGNTIYF
- | 12 | TRBJ1-5 | - | TRBV7-9 | TGTGCCAGCAGCCCTCAGGGGCAGCCCCAGCATTTT | CASSPQGQPQHF
TRBD1 | 14 | TRBJ2-5 | - | TRBV5-1 | TGCGCCAGCAGCACAGGGGCCACTCAAGAGACCCAGTACTTC | CASSTGATQETQYF
- | 11 | TRBJ1-1 | - | TRBV29-1 | TGCAGCGTAGCCTGGGACACTGAAGCTTTCTTT | CSVAWDTEAFF
- | 15 | TRBJ2-1 | - | TRBV5-6 | TGTGCCAGCAGCTCTGGCCAGGAATCCTACAATGAGCAGTTCTTC | CASSSGQESYNEQFF
- | 13 | TRBJ1-5 | - | TRBV28 | TGTGCCACCGGACTTTATAGCAATCAGCCCCAGCATTTT | CATGLYSNQPQHF
- | 14 | TRBJ1-2 | - | TRBV7-9 | TGTGCCAGCAGCTTAGGCGTTACACCTTATGGCTACACCTTC | CASSLGVTPYGYTF
TRBD1 | 14 | TRBJ1-2 | - | TRBV27 | TGTGCCAGCAGTCCCGGGACAGGGAACTATGGCTACACCTTC | CASSPGTGNYGYTF
- | 13 | TRBJ1-4 | many | TRBV2 | TGTGCCAGCAGTGTTAGTAGAGGTGAAAAACTGTTTTTT | CASSVSRGEKLFF
- | 13 | TRBJ1-5 | - | TRBV19 | TGTGCCAGTAGTGGGGGCTCCGGTCAGCCCCAGCATTTT | CASSGGSGQPQHF
- | 17 | TRBJ2-7 | - | TRBV27 | TGTGCCAGCAGTTTATCCGGCCTACGGGAACATTCCTACGAGCAGTACTTC | CASSLSGLREHSYEQYF
- | 16 | TRBJ2-2 | few | TRBV5-4 | TGTGCCAGCAGCTTGGCGGCTCCTCGGGTGCGGGGGGAGCTGTTTTTT | CASSLAAPRVRGELFF
TRBD1 | 14 | TRBJ1-1 | - | TRBV10-1 | TGCGCCAGCAGTGAGCAGGGGGGTAACACTGAAGCTTTCTTT | CASSEQGGNTEAFF
TRBD1 | 14 | TRBJ1-4 | - | TRBV11-1 | TGTGCCAGCAGCTTAGGACAGGGGATGGAAAAACTGTTTTTT | CASSLGQGMEKLFF
- | 13 | TRBJ1-2 | - | TRBV28 | TGTGCCAGCCGAGACACAACTCATTATGGCTACACCTTC | CASRDTTHYGYTF
- | 15 | TRBJ1-5 | - | TRBV18 | TGTGCCAGCTCACCAGTGCCGCAGCTCAATCAGCCCCAGCATTTT | CASSPVPQLNQPQHF
TRBD2 | 15 | TRBJ2-1 | - | TRBV6-5 | TGTGCCAGCAGCCGAAGCGGGAAAAACTACAATGAGCAGTTCTTC | CASSRSGKNYNEQFF
TRBD1 | 19 | TRBJ1-1 | - | TRBV28 | TGTGCCAGCAGTAAACCCATTGACAGGGGAGTACGAAGGAACACTGAAGCTTTCTTT | CASSKPIDRGVRRNTEAFF
- | 14 | TRBJ1-1 | - | TRBV29-1 | TGCAGCGTTCGGGGGCTGAATATGAACACTGAAGCTTTCTTT | CSVRGLNMNTEAFF
TRBD2 | 13 | TRBJ2-7 | - | TRBV2 | TGTGCCAGCAGCACTAGCGGGAAGGGCGAGCAGTACTTC | CASSTSGKGEQYF
TRBD2 | 14 | TRBJ2-1 | - | TRBV7-6 | TGTGCCAGCGGCCCAGGGACTAGCGCAAATGAGCAGTTCTTC | CASGPGTSANEQFF
TRBD1 | 15 | TRBJ2-7 | - | TRBV6-5 | TGTGCCTCGATGCGCCGGGACAGGGCTTCCTACGAGCAGTACTTC | CASMRRDRASYEQYF
- | 14 | TRBJ2-7 | once | TRBV28 | TGTGCCAGCAGTCAGCGGAGCTTCCCCTACGAGCAGTACTTC | CASSQRSFPYEQYF
- | 14 | TRBJ1-3 | - | TRBV19 | TGTGCCAGTACCGGCGGCAACTCTGGAAACACCATATATTTT | CASTGGNSGNTIYF
- | 14 | TRBJ1-5 | - | TRBV19 | TGTGCCAGTAGTATAGAGTCAGGAGATCAGCCCCAGCATTTT | CASSIESGDQPQHF
- | 12 | TRBJ2-7 | - | TRBV2 | TGTGCCAGCAGCGAACCTTTGCTAGAGCAGTACTTC | CASSEPLLEQYF
- | 12 | TRBJ2-7 | - | TRBV6-5 | TGTGCCAGCAGGGACGGACCCTACGAGCAGTACTTC | CASRDGPYEQYF
TRBD1 | 15 | TRBJ1-2 | - | TRBV19 | TGTGCCAGTAGTAGGGTCCCGACAGGGCCAAATGGCTACACCTTC | CASSRVPTGPNGYTF
- | 17 | TRBJ2-1 | - | TRBV25-1 | TGTGCCAGCAGTGATTACTCAGGGTTAGGTTCCTACAATGAGCAGTTCTTC | CASSDYSGLGSYNEQFF